Described below is a single T cell receptor (beta chain) sequence and its context. This record belongs to a study of blood T cell repertoires in COVID-19. Trimming at V came to 5 bases and at J to 9 bases, leaving 7 bases not matched to a gene. Germline CDR1 reads MGHDK; CDR2 reads SYGVNS. This CDR3 spans 14 amino acids. Repertoires were generated with immunoSEQ multiplex PCR, while TCRdb's copy carries only in-frame clones and drops some. The data hold fewer than 150,000 clones, with over 70% observed a single time. This rearrangement joins TRBV25-1 to TRBJ1-6; 7 positions match TRBD1. The TCR was taken from a man aged 45-65 years with acute or convalescent COVID-19. Material: peripheral blood. CDR3 amino acids: CASSKTGRGSPLHF. For the CDR3, the DNA is TGTGCCAGCAGTAAGACAGGGAGAGGTTCACCCCTCCACTTT.